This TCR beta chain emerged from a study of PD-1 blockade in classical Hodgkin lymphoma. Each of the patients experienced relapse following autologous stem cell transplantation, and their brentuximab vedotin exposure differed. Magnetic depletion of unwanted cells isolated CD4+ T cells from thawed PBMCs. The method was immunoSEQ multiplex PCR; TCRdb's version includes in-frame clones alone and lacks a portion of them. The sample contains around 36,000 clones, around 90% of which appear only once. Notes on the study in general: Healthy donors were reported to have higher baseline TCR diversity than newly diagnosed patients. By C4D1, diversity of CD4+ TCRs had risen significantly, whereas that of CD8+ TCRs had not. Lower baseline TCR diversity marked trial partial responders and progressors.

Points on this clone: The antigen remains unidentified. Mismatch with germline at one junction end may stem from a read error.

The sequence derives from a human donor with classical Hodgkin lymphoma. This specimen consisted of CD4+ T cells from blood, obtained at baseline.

The chain's CDR3 is CSAEMVQRNTGELFF. CDR3 bases: TGCAGCGCTGAAATGGTACAGAGGAACACCGGGGAGCTGTTTTTT. The chain links TRBV29-1 to TRBJ2-2; the D is unclear. CDR1 is SQVTM, CDR2 ANQGSEA, per germline. The CDR3 covers 15 residues.